The 14 T cell receptor beta chains below come from one sample, sequenced in a study of blood T cell repertoires in COVID-19. The data were produced by immunoSEQ multiplex PCR, yet TCRdb's version contains in-frame clones alone and is incomplete. The table records a few hundred thousand clones, 90% of them present only once. The sample comprised peripheral blood. The receptor set was obtained from a woman aged 55 to 70 with COVID-19, enrolled during active disease.

The chain employs TRBV2 and TRBJ2-3, with D perhaps matching TRBD1 (5 bases). Deletions cut 7 bases from V and 2 bases from J, with 10 bases between. Germline CDR1 and CDR2: SNHLY and FYNNEI. The CDR3 sequence is 13 residues long. The DNA for the CDR3 is TGTGCCAGCAAACCCAGGGACACAGATACGCAGTATTTT. Its protein is CASKPRDTDTQYF.

The chain carries TRBV9 and TRBJ1-5; TRBD1 matches at 12 bases. J lost 5 bases, V lost 0 bases, and 3 bases had no gene match. Germline CDR1 SGDLS, CDR2 YYNGEE. The CDR3 sequence is 16 residues long. The CDR3 spells CASSVGGQGADQPQHF. The DNA of the CDR3 is TGTGCCAGCAGCGTAGGGGGACAGGGGGCCGATCAGCCCCAGCATTTT.

The chain couples TRBV30 to TRBJ2-1, with 8 bases that match TRBD2. V shed 5 bases and J 8 bases; nucleotides not matched to a gene: 11. The CDR3 is 14 amino acids. Germline CDR1 GTSNPN, CDR2 SVGIG (reference sequence). CDR3 sequence reads: CAWEPPGGAHEQFF. The CDR3 DNA reads TGTGCCTGGGAACCACCCGGGGGGGCACATGAGCAGTTCTTC.

The chain is built from TRBV19 and TRBJ1-2; TRBD1 matches 8 bases. V lost 3 bases, J lost 6 bases, and 18 bases stayed unmatched. CDR3 length: 18 residues. Germline V gives CDR1 LNHDA, CDR2 SQIVND (reference sequence). CDR3: CASSITGGYALSGDGYTF. In DNA, the CDR3 is TGTGCCAGTAGTATCACAGGGGGATACGCGTTGTCAGGGGATGGCTACACCTTC. The full variable domain, with the rest looked up from reference TRBV19 and TRBJ1-2, is DGGITQSPKYLFRKEGQNVTLSCEQNLNHDAMYWYRQDPGQGLRLIYYSQIVNDFQKGDIAEGYSVSREKKESFPLTVTSAQKNPTAFYLCASSITGGYALSGDGYTFGSGTRLTVV.

The V call is TRBV7-2, the J call TRBJ2-1, with TRBD2 identical over 12 bases. The germline gives CDR1 SGHTA, CDR2 FQGNSA. The J segment lost 4 bases and the V segment lost 4 bases, leaving 8 bases of the junction unmatched. The CDR3 runs to 17 residues. Here the CDR3 DNA reads TGTGCCAGCAGCTCCTATAAACTAGCGGGGGGTTACAATGAGCAGTTCTTC. Residues: CASSSYKLAGGYNEQFF.

The chain combines TRBV10-2 with TRBJ1-2, with D hard to call. From germline, CDR1 is WSHSY and CDR2 SAAADI. The V end was cut by 2 bases, the J end by 7 bases, with 11 bases between. The CDR3 runs to 13 residues. CDR3: CASSEEARFGYTF. For the CDR3, the DNA is TGCGCCAGCAGTGAGGAGGCTAGATTTGGCTACACCTTC.

The genes are TRBV5-8 and TRBJ1-1; the D is unclear. V shed 0 bases and J shed 1 base, with 4 bases lying between them. The CDR3 consists of 13 residues. Germline CDR1 SGHTS, CDR2 YDEGEE. The CDR3 here is CASSLGRNTEAFF. CDR3 bases: TGTGCCAGCAGCTTGGGCAGGAACACTGAAGCTTTCTTT.

The V gene is TRBV3-1 (or the pseudogene TRBV3-2), the J gene TRBJ2-7, with 9 bases matching TRBD1. The V segment lost 1 base and the J segment 6 bases; nucleotides outside the gene matches: 4. The germline V gene has CDR1 LGHDT and CDR2 YNNKEL (reference sequence). This CDR3 has 14 amino acids. CDR3 nucleotide sequence: TGTGCCAGCAGCCAAGGGGGACAGGGCTTCGAGCAGTACTTC. The encoded protein is CASSQGGQGFEQYF.

CDR3 region: CASSSGTSGSGYEQYF. The CDR3 DNA reads as TGTGCCAGTAGTTCAGGGACTAGCGGGAGTGGATACGAGCAGTACTTC. The chain uses TRBV19 and TRBJ2-7, with 14 bases aligning to TRBD2. Germline V gene sequence: CDR1 LNHDA, CDR2 SQIVND (reference sequence). J lost 4 bases, V lost 5 bases, and 7 bases had no gene match. This CDR3 has 16 residues.

This chain uses TRBV10-3 with TRBJ2-3; 14 bases fit TRBD2. This CDR3 is 16 amino acids long. The V segment lost 6 bases and the J segment 6 bases; nucleotides outside the gene matches: 8. Germline V CDR1 and CDR2: ENHRY, SYGVKD. CDR3 region: CAISGRLAGGQDTQYF. The CDR3 DNA reads as TGTGCCATCAGCGGGAGACTAGCGGGGGGGCAGGATACGCAGTATTTT.

The genes are TRBV2 and TRBJ1-3; D uncertain. Germline lookup yields CDR1 SNHLY and CDR2 FYNNEI. V gave up 6 bases and J gave up 3 bases, with 9 bases separating them. CDR3 length: 13 residues. DNA of the CDR3: TGTGCCAGCAGCACCGGGTATGGAAACACCATATATTTT. Amino acids: CASSTGYGNTIYF.

The sample holds a few counts of this clone. This sequence joins TRBV6-1 and TRBJ1-6; 9 bases agree with TRBD1. CDR1 and CDR2 from the germline V gene are MNHNS and SASEGT. With V trimmed by 2 bases and J by 10 bases, 6 bases remained unmatched. This CDR3 is built from 15 residues. CDR3 in amino acids: CASSELTGGGSPLHF. For the CDR3, the DNA is TGTGCCAGCAGTGAATTGACAGGGGGTGGGTCACCCCTCCACTTT.

The V call is TRBV5-4, the J call TRBJ1-1, with a possible D match to TRBD1 (6 bases). Trimming removed 0 bases at V and 0 bases at J, with 12 bases between. CDR1 and CDR2 from the germline V gene are SGHNT and YYREEE (reference sequence). The CDR3 spans 16 residues. DNA of the CDR3: TGTGCCAGCAGCTTGGTCGGGGGGCAGATGAACACTGAAGCTTTCTTT. Its translation is CASSLVGGQMNTEAFF.

This rearrangement joins TRBV3-1 (or the pseudogene TRBV3-2) to TRBJ1-1; 8 bases are shared with TRBD1. The V gene's germline CDR1 is LGHDT and CDR2 YNNKEL (reference sequence). This CDR3 comprises 14 residues. V dropped 4 bases and J dropped 10; count of bases not matched to a gene: 11. Here the CDR3 reads CASSLGPGGNGAFF. The CDR3, as DNA: TGTGCCAGCAGCCTCGGTCCAGGGGGCAACGGAGCTTTCTTT.